This T cell receptor beta chain was sequenced during a study of Ad26.COV2.S vaccination and SARS-CoV-2 variants. The treatment: 15 to 20 received Ad26.COV2.S at low or high dose, single or two shots; 5 received placebo; per-sample allocation not given. Sampling happened 63 days after the first vaccine or placebo injection. Clones were read by immunoSEQ multiplex PCR, and TCRdb kept only the in-frame ones, dropping some. The profile shows around 400,000 clones, approximately 90% of them singletons. The CDR3 is made up of 15 amino acids. V was trimmed by 3 bases and J by 6 bases, leaving 16 bases between them. Germline CDR1 SGHNT, CDR2 YYREEE (reference sequence).

V usage is TRBV5-4 and J usage is TRBJ2-1; D is uncertain. This sequence was found in a person between 18 and 65 years old who received the Ad26.COV2.S COVID-19 vaccine or a placebo. The material was peripheral blood, obtained in a trial of Ad26.COV2.S vaccine versus placebo. The CDR3 nucleotides are TGTGCCAGCAGCTACTTGGACCCTGCAGCCAATGAGCAGTTCTTC. This codes for CASSYLDPAANEQFF.